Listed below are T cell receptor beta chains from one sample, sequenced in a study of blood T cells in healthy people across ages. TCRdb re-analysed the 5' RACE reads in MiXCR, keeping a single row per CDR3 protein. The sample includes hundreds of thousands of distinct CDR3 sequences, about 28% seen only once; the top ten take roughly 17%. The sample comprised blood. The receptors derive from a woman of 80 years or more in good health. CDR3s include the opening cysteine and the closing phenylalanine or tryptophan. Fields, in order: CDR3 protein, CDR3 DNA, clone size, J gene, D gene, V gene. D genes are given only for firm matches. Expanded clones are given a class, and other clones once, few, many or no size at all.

CDR3 protein: CASSLWGLQADYSTDTQYF; CDR3 DNA: TGCGCCAGCAGCTTGTGGGGGCTCCAGGCGGACTATAGCACAGATACGCAGTATTTT; clone size: many; J gene: TRBJ2-3; D gene: .; V gene: TRBV5-1
CDR3 protein: CASSRTSGGGSSYNEQFF; CDR3 DNA: TGCGCCAGCAGCCGCACTAGCGGGGGGGGTAGCTCCTACAATGAGCAGTTCTTC; clone size: many; J gene: TRBJ2-1; D gene: TRBD2; V gene: TRBV4-3
CDR3 protein: CSAYQQGTYEQYF; CDR3 DNA: TGCAGTGCATACCAACAGGGGACCTACGAGCAGTACTTC; clone size: many; J gene: TRBJ2-7; D gene: TRBD1; V gene: TRBV20-1
CDR3 protein: CASSPGFSGGLDTQYF; CDR3 DNA: TGTGCCAGCTCACCCGGTTTTAGCGGGGGGCTAGATACGCAGTATTTT; clone size: .; J gene: TRBJ2-3; D gene: TRBD2; V gene: TRBV6-5
CDR3 protein: CSARGARGPLDEQFF; CDR3 DNA: TGCAGTGCTAGAGGGGCGAGGGGGCCTCTCGATGAGCAGTTCTTC; clone size: many; J gene: TRBJ2-1; D gene: TRBD1; V gene: TRBV20-1
CDR3 protein: CASSLGSGLSYEQYF; CDR3 DNA: TGTGCCAGCAGCTTAGGTTCGGGGCTCTCCTACGAGCAGTACTTC; clone size: many; J gene: TRBJ2-7; D gene: .; V gene: TRBV7-9
CDR3 protein: CASSLGDRPHSPLHF; CDR3 DNA: TGTGCCAGCAGCTTGGGCGACAGGCCACATTCACCCCTCCACTTT; clone size: many; J gene: TRBJ1-6; D gene: .; V gene: TRBV7-9
CDR3 protein: CASSLETGALYGYTF; CDR3 DNA: TGTGCCAGCAGCTTAGAGACTGGGGCCCTCTATGGCTACACCTTC; clone size: few; J gene: TRBJ1-2; D gene: .; V gene: TRBV7-8
CDR3 protein: CSARVKVGVLTEAFF; CDR3 DNA: TGCAGTGCTAGAGTCAAGGTCGGCGTGCTCACTGAAGCTTTCTTT; clone size: few; J gene: TRBJ1-1; D gene: .; V gene: TRBV20-1
CDR3 protein: CASSYGTIDTGELFF; CDR3 DNA: TGTGCCAGCAGTTACGGGACGATTGACACCGGGGAGCTGTTTTTT; clone size: few; J gene: TRBJ2-2; D gene: .; V gene: TRBV6-2/TRBV6-3
CDR3 protein: CSVTGTGLNQPQHF; CDR3 DNA: TGCAGCGTAACCGGGACAGGTCTTAATCAGCCCCAGCATTTT; clone size: many; J gene: TRBJ1-5; D gene: TRBD1; V gene: TRBV29-1
CDR3 protein: CASSLGAGVMNTEAFF; CDR3 DNA: TGTGCCAGCAGCTTAGGCGCAGGGGTTATGAACACTGAAGCTTTCTTT; clone size: .; J gene: TRBJ1-1; D gene: .; V gene: TRBV7-2
CDR3 protein: CASARDSSNQPQHF; CDR3 DNA: TGTGCCAGCGCTCGGGACAGTAGCAATCAGCCCCAGCATTTT; clone size: few; J gene: TRBJ1-5; D gene: TRBD1; V gene: TRBV6-5
CDR3 protein: CASSYSRGYNEQYF; CDR3 DNA: TGTGCCAGCAGTTACTCGCGCGGGTACAATGAGCAGTACTTC; clone size: .; J gene: TRBJ2-7; D gene: .; V gene: TRBV6-6
CDR3 protein: CASRQDTDTQYF; CDR3 DNA: TGTGCCAGCCGACAGGACACAGATACGCAGTATTTT; clone size: many; J gene: TRBJ2-3; D gene: .; V gene: TRBV6-6
CDR3 protein: CASENRESTDTQYF; CDR3 DNA: TGTGCCAGCGAAAACAGGGAAAGCACAGATACGCAGTATTTT; clone size: .; J gene: TRBJ2-3; D gene: .; V gene: TRBV6-6
CDR3 protein: CSAPDGGSTDTQYF; CDR3 DNA: TGCAGTGCCCCAGACGGCGGTAGCACAGATACGCAGTATTTT; clone size: many; J gene: TRBJ2-3; D gene: .; V gene: TRBV20-1
CDR3 protein: CASCSRPGQGRNTEAFF; CDR3 DNA: TGTGCCAGCTGCTCTAGACCGGGACAGGGGCGAAACACTGAAGCTTTCTTT; clone size: few; J gene: TRBJ1-1; D gene: TRBD1; V gene: TRBV6-2/TRBV6-3
CDR3 protein: CSASLPIARAGVYQETQYF; CDR3 DNA: TGCAGTGCTAGCCTCCCGATAGCCCGAGCGGGGGTTTACCAAGAGACCCAGTACTTC; clone size: many; J gene: TRBJ2-5; D gene: TRBD2; V gene: TRBV20-1
CDR3 protein: CASSLSQTYEQYF; CDR3 DNA: TGTGCCAGCAGTTTAAGTCAGACCTACGAGCAGTACTTC; clone size: many; J gene: TRBJ2-7; D gene: .; V gene: TRBV28
CDR3 protein: CASRRQGADSYNEQFF; CDR3 DNA: TGTGCCAGCAGGAGACAGGGGGCGGACTCCTACAATGAGCAGTTCTTC; clone size: many; J gene: TRBJ2-1; D gene: TRBD1; V gene: TRBV7-9
CDR3 protein: CASSLTGPKDELFF; CDR3 DNA: TGTGCCAGCAGCTTAACGGGGCCTAAAGATGAGCTGTTTTTT; clone size: .; J gene: TRBJ2-2; D gene: .; V gene: TRBV11-2
CDR3 protein: CASSNRGGWKLFF; CDR3 DNA: TGTGCCAGCAGTAACAGGGGGGGGTGGAAACTGTTTTTT; clone size: few; J gene: TRBJ1-4; D gene: TRBD1; V gene: TRBV6-5
CDR3 protein: CASSLNPGQGVYEQYF; CDR3 DNA: TGTGCCAGCAGCTTGAATCCGGGACAGGGAGTGTACGAGCAGTACTTC; clone size: many; J gene: TRBJ2-7; D gene: TRBD1; V gene: TRBV7-6
CDR3 protein: CASSLLGTGLRDTQYF; CDR3 DNA: TGTGCCAGCAGCTTATTAGGGACAGGGCTGAGAGATACGCAGTATTTT; clone size: many; J gene: TRBJ2-3; D gene: TRBD1; V gene: TRBV7-2
CDR3 protein: CSATDRRSPVTEAFF; CDR3 DNA: TGCAGTGCTACCGACAGGCGGTCCCCGGTCACTGAAGCTTTCTTT; clone size: .; J gene: TRBJ1-1; D gene: .; V gene: TRBV20-1
CDR3 protein: CASSRGQGRSAFF; CDR3 DNA: TGTGCCAGCAGTCGCGGACAGGGAAGGTCAGCTTTCTTT; clone size: many; J gene: TRBJ1-1; D gene: TRBD1; V gene: TRBV6-5
CDR3 protein: CASSKRLAGKDETQYF; CDR3 DNA: TGTGCCAGCAGCAAAAGACTAGCGGGGAAGGATGAGACCCAGTACTTC; clone size: many; J gene: TRBJ2-5; D gene: TRBD2; V gene: TRBV7-2
CDR3 protein: CASSPMTSGGQHKNTQYF; CDR3 DNA: TGCGCCAGCAGCCCAATGACTAGCGGGGGCCAGCACAAGAATACGCAGTATTTT; clone size: many; J gene: TRBJ2-3; D gene: TRBD2; V gene: TRBV5-1
CDR3 protein: CASIRQLSNTEAFF; CDR3 DNA: TGTGCCAGCATTCGACAGCTTTCGAACACTGAAGCTTTCTTT; clone size: few; J gene: TRBJ1-1; D gene: .; V gene: TRBV2
CDR3 protein: CASSQDPTGIGAFF; CDR3 DNA: TGCGCCAGCAGCCAAGACCCTACAGGGATTGGAGCTTTCTTT; clone size: .; J gene: TRBJ1-1; D gene: .; V gene: TRBV4-1
CDR3 protein: CSAEVGVAYEQYF; CDR3 DNA: TGCAGTGCCGAGGTAGGAGTAGCCTACGAGCAGTACTTC; clone size: many; J gene: TRBJ2-7; D gene: .; V gene: TRBV20-1
CDR3 protein: CASRRSGGASDTQYF; CDR3 DNA: TGTGCCAGCAGACGTAGCGGGGGGGCGTCGGATACGCAGTATTTT; clone size: many; J gene: TRBJ2-3; D gene: TRBD2; V gene: TRBV12-3/TRBV12-4
CDR3 protein: CASSSGQPNSPLHF; CDR3 DNA: TGTGCCAGCAGCTCCGGACAGCCCAATTCACCCCTCCACTTT; clone size: many; J gene: TRBJ1-6; D gene: .; V gene: TRBV7-2
CDR3 protein: CAWSAPVWGGQPQHF; CDR3 DNA: TGTGCCTGGAGCGCCCCGGTCTGGGGGGGACAGCCCCAGCATTTT; clone size: many; J gene: TRBJ1-5; D gene: .; V gene: TRBV30
CDR3 protein: CASSHAGRDTQYF; CDR3 DNA: TGTGCCAGCAGCCATGCAGGGCGAGATACGCAGTATTTT; clone size: many; J gene: TRBJ2-3; D gene: .; V gene: TRBV11-2
CDR3 protein: CSASSWRGGPEQFF; CDR3 DNA: TGCAGTGCTAGTTCGTGGCGGGGGGGCCCTGAGCAGTTCTTC; clone size: .; J gene: TRBJ2-1; D gene: TRBD2; V gene: TRBV20-1
CDR3 protein: CASSPNRDPYEQYF; CDR3 DNA: TGTGCCAGCAGCCCCAACAGGGATCCCTACGAGCAGTACTTC; clone size: .; J gene: TRBJ2-7; D gene: .; V gene: TRBV11-2
CDR3 protein: CASSSYRGGYTF; CDR3 DNA: TGTGCCAGCAGCTCCTACAGGGGTGGCTACACCTTC; clone size: many; J gene: TRBJ1-2; D gene: TRBD1; V gene: TRBV7-2
CDR3 protein: CSGGEGADYGYTF; CDR3 DNA: TGCAGTGGTGGAGAAGGGGCCGACTATGGCTACACCTTC; clone size: .; J gene: TRBJ1-2; D gene: .; V gene: TRBV20-1
CDR3 protein: CASSLDFTGTGEQYF; CDR3 DNA: TGTGCCAGCAGCTTAGACTTCACCGGGACAGGGGAGCAGTACTTC; clone size: many; J gene: TRBJ2-7; D gene: TRBD1; V gene: TRBV7-2
CDR3 protein: CASSLGREGRASVNYGYTF; CDR3 DNA: TGTGCCAGCAGCTTAGGGAGAGAAGGGAGAGCCTCAGTAAACTATGGCTACACCTTC; clone size: many; J gene: TRBJ1-2; D gene: .; V gene: TRBV7-2
CDR3 protein: CSASQTSGGETQYF; CDR3 DNA: TGCAGTGCTAGCCAAACTAGCGGGGGAGAGACCCAGTACTTC; clone size: many; J gene: TRBJ2-5; D gene: TRBD2; V gene: TRBV20-1
CDR3 protein: CASSPRTGDGYEQYF; CDR3 DNA: TGTGCCAGCAGCCCTCGGACAGGGGACGGCTACGAGCAGTACTTC; clone size: many; J gene: TRBJ2-7; D gene: TRBD1; V gene: TRBV7-2
CDR3 protein: CASSQDGGATNEKLFF; CDR3 DNA: TGTGCCAGCAGCCAAGATGGCGGGGCAACTAATGAAAAACTGTTTTTT; clone size: few; J gene: TRBJ1-4; D gene: .; V gene: TRBV4-2
CDR3 protein: CSVLQPDREGTAFF; CDR3 DNA: TGCAGCGTCCTACAGCCGGACAGGGAAGGGACGGCTTTCTTT; clone size: .; J gene: TRBJ1-1; D gene: TRBD1; V gene: TRBV29-1
CDR3 protein: CASSQERGGPDTQYF; CDR3 DNA: TGTGCCAGCAGCCAAGAGCGGGGGGGCCCGGATACGCAGTATTTT; clone size: many; J gene: TRBJ2-3; D gene: TRBD2; V gene: TRBV4-2
CDR3 protein: CASSYSPGPYEQYF; CDR3 DNA: TGTGCCAGCAGTTACTCCCCGGGACCCTACGAGCAGTACTTC; clone size: .; J gene: TRBJ2-7; D gene: .; V gene: TRBV6-6
CDR3 protein: CASSQDAQTNSPLHF; CDR3 DNA: TGCGCCAGCAGCCAAGATGCACAGACAAATTCACCCCTCCACTTT; clone size: few; J gene: TRBJ1-6; D gene: .; V gene: TRBV4-3
CDR3 protein: CASSFDRGLKGYTF; CDR3 DNA: TGTGCCAGCAGTTTCGACAGGGGGCTGAAAGGCTACACCTTC; clone size: few; J gene: TRBJ1-2; D gene: TRBD1; V gene: TRBV5-5
CDR3 protein: CASSLVTSGGVEQFF; CDR3 DNA: TGCGCCAGCAGCTTGGTTACTAGCGGGGGGGTCGAGCAGTTCTTC; clone size: .; J gene: TRBJ2-1; D gene: TRBD2; V gene: TRBV5-1
CDR3 protein: CAISDPQGYEQYF; CDR3 DNA: TGTGCCATCAGTGACCCGCAGGGGTACGAGCAGTACTTC; clone size: few; J gene: TRBJ2-7; D gene: .; V gene: TRBV10-3
CDR3 protein: CATTASPSSYEQYF; CDR3 DNA: TGTGCCACTACGGCCAGCCCTAGCTCCTACGAGCAGTACTTC; clone size: few; J gene: TRBJ2-7; D gene: .; V gene: TRBV28
CDR3 protein: CASSLGIMKADTQYF; CDR3 DNA: TGTGCCAGCAGTTTAGGGATTATGAAAGCAGATACGCAGTATTTT; clone size: .; J gene: TRBJ2-3; D gene: .; V gene: TRBV12-3/TRBV12-4
CDR3 protein: CSAGTSGGFSYNEQYF; CDR3 DNA: TGCAGTGCAGGGACTAGCGGGGGCTTCTCCTACAATGAGCAGTACTTC; clone size: few; J gene: TRBJ2-7; D gene: TRBD2; V gene: TRBV20-1
CDR3 protein: CASSYSSAVGAQYF; CDR3 DNA: TGTGCCAGCAGTTACTCGTCGGCAGTAGGAGCGCAGTACTTC; clone size: many; J gene: TRBJ2-7; D gene: .; V gene: TRBV6-2/TRBV6-3